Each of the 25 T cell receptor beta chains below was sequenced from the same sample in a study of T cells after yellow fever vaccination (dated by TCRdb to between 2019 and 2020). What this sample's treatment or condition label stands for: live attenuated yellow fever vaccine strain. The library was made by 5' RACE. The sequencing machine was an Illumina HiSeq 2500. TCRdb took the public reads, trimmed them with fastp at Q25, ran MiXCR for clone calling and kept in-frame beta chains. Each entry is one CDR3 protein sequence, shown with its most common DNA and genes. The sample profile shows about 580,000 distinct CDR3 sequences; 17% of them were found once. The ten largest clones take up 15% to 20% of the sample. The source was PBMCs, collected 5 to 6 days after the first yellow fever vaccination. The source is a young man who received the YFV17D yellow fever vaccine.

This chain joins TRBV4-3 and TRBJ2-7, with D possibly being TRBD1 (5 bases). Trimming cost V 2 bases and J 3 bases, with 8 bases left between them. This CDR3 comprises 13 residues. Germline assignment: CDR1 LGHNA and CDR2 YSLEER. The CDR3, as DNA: TGCGCCAGCAGCCAAATTCAGGGCTACGAGCAGTACTTC. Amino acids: CASSQIQGYEQYF.

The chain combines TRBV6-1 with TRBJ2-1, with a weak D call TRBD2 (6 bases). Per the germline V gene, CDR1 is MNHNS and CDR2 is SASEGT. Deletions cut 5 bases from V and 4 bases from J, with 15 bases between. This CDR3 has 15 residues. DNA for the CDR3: TGTGCCAGCAGTCCCGGGGACTTCTCATACAATGAGCAGTTCTTC. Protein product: CASSPGDFSYNEQFF.

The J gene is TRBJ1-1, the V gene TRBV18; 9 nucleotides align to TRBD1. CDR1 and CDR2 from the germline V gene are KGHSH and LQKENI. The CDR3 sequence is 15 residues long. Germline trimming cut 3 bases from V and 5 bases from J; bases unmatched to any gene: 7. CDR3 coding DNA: TGTGCCAGCTCACCCATCGGACAGGGGTTTACTGAAGCTTTCTTT. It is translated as CASSPIGQGFTEAFF.

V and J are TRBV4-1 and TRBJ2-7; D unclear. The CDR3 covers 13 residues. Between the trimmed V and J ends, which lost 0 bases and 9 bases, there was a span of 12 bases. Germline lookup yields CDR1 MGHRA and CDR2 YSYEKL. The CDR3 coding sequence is TGCGCCAGCAGCCAAGATCCGCAACTCAGGCAGTACTTC. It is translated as CASSQDPQLRQYF.

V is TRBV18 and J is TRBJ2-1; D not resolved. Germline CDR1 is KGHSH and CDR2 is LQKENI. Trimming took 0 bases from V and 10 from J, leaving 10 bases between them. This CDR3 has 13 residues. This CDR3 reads CASSPPDIWEQFF. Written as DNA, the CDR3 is TGTGCCAGCTCACCACCTGACATCTGGGAGCAGTTCTTC.

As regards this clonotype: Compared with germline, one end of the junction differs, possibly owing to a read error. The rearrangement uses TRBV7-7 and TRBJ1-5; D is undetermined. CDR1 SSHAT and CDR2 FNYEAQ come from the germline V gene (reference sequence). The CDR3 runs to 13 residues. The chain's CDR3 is CASSQTANQPQHF. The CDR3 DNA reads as TGTGCTAGCAGCCAGACGGCGAATCAGCCCCAGCATTTT. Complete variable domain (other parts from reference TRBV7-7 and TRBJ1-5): GAGVSQSPRYKVTKRGQDVTLRCDPISSHATLYWYQQALGQGPEFLTYFNYEAQPDKSGLPSDRFSAERPEGSISTLTIQRTEQRDSAMYRCASSQTANQPQHFGDGTRLSIL.

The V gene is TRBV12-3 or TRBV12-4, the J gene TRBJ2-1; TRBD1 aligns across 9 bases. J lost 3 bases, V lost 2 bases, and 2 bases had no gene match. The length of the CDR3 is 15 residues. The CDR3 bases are TGTGCCAGCAGTTTATGGGACAGGGTCTACAATGAGCAGTTCTTC. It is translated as CASSLWDRVYNEQFF.

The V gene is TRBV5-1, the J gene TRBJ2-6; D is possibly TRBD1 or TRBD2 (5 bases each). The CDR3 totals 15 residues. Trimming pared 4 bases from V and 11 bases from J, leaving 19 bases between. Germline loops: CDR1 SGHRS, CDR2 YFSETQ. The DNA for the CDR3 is TGCGCCAGCAGCCTACTTTACCCTGGGACGTACGTCCTGACTTTC. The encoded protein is CASSLLYPGTYVLTF.

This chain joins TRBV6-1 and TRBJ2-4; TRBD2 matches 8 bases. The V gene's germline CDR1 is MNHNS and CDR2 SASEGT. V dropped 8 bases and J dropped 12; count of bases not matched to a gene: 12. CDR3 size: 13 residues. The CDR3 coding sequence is TGTGCCAGCGGCCGGGACCCCGGGAGGGATCAGTACTTC. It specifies CASGRDPGRDQYF.

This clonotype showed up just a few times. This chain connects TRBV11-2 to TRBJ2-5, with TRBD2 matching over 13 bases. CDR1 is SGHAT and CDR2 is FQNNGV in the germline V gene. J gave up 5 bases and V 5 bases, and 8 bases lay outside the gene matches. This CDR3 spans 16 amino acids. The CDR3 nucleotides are TGTGCCAGCAGCCAAGGGACTAGCGGGATTTGGGAGACCCAGTACTTC. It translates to CASSQGTSGIWETQYF.

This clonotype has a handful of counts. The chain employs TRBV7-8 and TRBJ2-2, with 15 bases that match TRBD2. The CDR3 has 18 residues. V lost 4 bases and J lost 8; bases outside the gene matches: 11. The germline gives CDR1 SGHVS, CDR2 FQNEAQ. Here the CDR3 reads CASSSGLAGGFLLGELFF. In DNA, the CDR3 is TGTGCCAGCAGCTCGGGACTAGCGGGGGGTTTTTTGTTGGGGGAGCTGTTTTTT.

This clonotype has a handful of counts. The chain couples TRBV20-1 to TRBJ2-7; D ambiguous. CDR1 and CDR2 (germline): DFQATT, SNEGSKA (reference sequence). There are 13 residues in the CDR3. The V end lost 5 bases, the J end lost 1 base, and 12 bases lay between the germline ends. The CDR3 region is CSAGRDPSYEQYF. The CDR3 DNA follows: TGCAGTGCTGGGCGTGACCCATCCTACGAGCAGTACTTC.

The CDR3 DNA sequence: TGCGCCAGCAGCTTGGGTTTTGACAGCGCTAACTATGGCTACACCTTC. It translates to CASSLGFDSANYGYTF. The genes are TRBV5-1 and TRBJ1-2, with D perhaps matching TRBD1 (5 bases). V was cut by 0 bases and J by 0 bases, with 12 bases left in between. Germline lookup yields CDR1 SGHRS and CDR2 YFSETQ. The CDR3 contains 16 residues.

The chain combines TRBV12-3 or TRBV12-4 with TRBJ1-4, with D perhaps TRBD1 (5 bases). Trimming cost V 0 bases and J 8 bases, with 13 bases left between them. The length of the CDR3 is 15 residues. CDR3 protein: CASSLASRVWEKLFF. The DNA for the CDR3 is TGTGCCAGCAGTTTAGCGTCCAGGGTCTGGGAAAAACTGTTTTTT.

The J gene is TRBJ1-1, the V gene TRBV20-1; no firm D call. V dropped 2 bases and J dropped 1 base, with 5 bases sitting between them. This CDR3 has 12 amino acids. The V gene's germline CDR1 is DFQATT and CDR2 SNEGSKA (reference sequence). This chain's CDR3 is CSARQSNTEAFF. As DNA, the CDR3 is TGCAGTGCTAGACAATCGAACACTGAAGCTTTCTTT.

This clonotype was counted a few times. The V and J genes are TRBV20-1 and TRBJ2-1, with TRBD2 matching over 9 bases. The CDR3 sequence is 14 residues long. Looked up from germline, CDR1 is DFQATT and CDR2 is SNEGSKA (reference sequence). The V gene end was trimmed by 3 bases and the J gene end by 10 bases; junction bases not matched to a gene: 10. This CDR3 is CSASGRGGGGEQFF. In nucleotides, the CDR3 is TGCAGTGCTAGCGGGCGGGGGGGTGGTGGCGAGCAGTTCTTC.

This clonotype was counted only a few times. As DNA, the CDR3 is TGTGCCAGCAGCTTCCGTCCCACAGATACGCAGTATTTT. This encodes CASSFRPTDTQYF. The J gene is TRBJ2-3, the V gene TRBV7-3; D is uncertain. CDR1 and CDR2 from the germline V gene are SGHTA and FQGTGA. The CDR3 runs 13 residues. V dropped 3 bases and J dropped 2 bases, with 6 bases sitting between them.

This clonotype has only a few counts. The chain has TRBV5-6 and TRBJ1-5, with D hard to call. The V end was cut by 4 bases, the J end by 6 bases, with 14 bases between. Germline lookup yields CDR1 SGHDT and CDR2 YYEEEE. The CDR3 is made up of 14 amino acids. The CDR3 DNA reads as TGTGCCAGCAGCGGAGGCTCGGCCTCTCAGCCCCAGCATTTT. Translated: CASSGGSASQPQHF.

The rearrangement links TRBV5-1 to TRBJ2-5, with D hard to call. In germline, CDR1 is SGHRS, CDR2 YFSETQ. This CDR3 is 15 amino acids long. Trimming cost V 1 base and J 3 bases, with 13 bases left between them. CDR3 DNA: TGCGCCAGCAGCTTGTCGGCAGCCGAAAAAGAGACCCAGTACTTC. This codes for CASSLSAAEKETQYF.

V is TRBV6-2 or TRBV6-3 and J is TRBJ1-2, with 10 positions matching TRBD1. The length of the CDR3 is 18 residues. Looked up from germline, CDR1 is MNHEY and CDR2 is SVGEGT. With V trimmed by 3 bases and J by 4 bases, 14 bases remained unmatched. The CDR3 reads CASSYSPGQGSYLYGYTF. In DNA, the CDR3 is TGTGCCAGCAGTTATTCCCCGGGACAGGGGTCCTACCTCTATGGCTACACCTTC.

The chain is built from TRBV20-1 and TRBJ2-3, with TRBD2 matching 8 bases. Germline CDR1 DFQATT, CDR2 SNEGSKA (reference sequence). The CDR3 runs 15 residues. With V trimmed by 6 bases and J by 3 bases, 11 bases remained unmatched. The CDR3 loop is CSAIAGGEETDTQYF. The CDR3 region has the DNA TGCAGTGCAATCGCGGGGGGTGAAGAGACAGATACGCAGTATTTT.

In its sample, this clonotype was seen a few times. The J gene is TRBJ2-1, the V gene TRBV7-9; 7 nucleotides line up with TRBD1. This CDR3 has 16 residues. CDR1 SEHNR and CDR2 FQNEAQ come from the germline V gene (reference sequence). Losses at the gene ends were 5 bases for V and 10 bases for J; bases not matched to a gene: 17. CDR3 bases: TGTGCCAGCAGCAGCCGCCCTAATCGACAGGGCGGCGAGCAGTTCTTC. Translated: CASSSRPNRQGGEQFF.

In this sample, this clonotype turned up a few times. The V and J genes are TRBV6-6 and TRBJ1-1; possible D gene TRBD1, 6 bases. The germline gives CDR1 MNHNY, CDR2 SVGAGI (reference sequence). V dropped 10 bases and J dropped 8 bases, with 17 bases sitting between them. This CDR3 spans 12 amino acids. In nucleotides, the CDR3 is TGTGCCATGGGTTGGGTTGGGGGCGAAGCTTTCTTT. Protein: CAMGWVGGEAFF.

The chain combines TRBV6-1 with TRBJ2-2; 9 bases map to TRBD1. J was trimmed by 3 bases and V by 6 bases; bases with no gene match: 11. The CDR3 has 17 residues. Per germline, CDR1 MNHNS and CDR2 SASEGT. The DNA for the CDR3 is TGTGCCAGCAGAGTCTCCGGGACAGGGACGGACACCGGGGAGCTGTTTTTT. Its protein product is CASRVSGTGTDTGELFF.

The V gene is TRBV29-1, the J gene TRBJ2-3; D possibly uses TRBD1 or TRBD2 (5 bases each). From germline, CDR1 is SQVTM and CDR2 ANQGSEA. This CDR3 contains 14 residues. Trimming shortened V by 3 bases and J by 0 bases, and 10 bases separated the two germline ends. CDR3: CSVEAWDSTDTQYF. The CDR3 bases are TGCAGCGTTGAGGCTTGGGACAGCACAGATACGCAGTATTTT.